Below, one TCR beta chain is given with its context. The protocol was immunoSEQ multiplex PCR, while the TCRdb copy is restricted to in-frame clones and leaves out a portion. Of under 850,000 clones listed, roughly 92% are singletons. These data originate in a study of shared clonotypes between healthy human individuals. CD45RO-negative cells were positively selected for CCR7, leaving out terminally differentiated effector memory CD45RA+ cells. V was pared by 0 bases and J by 5 bases, with 20 bases between. Germline V gene data show CDR1 as SGHDT and CDR2 as YYEEEE. The CDR3 is made up of 17 amino acids.

The clonotype was recovered from a man younger than 40 in good health. The chain joins TRBV5-6 to TRBJ2-5; tentatively, D is TRBD2 (5 bases). Sequenced input: naive CD8+ T cells sorted from blood. CDR3 region: CASSLAAFSGRGETQYF. The DNA of the CDR3 is TGTGCCAGCAGCTTGGCCGCTTTCAGTGGACGAGGGGAGACCCAGTACTTC.